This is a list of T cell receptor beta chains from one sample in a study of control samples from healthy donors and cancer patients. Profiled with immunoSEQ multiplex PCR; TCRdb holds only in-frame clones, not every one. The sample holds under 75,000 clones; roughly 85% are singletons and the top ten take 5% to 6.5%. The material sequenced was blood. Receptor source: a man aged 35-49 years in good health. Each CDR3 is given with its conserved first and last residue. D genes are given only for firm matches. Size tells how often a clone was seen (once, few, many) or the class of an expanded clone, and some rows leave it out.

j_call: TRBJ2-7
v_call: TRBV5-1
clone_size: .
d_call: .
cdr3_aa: CASSLGGATYEQYF
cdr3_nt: TGCGCCAGCAGCTTGGGGGGCGCGACCTACGAGCAGTACTTC

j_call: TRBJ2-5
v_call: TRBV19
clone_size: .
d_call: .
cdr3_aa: CASSINQETQYF
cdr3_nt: TGTGCCAGTAGTATTAACCAAGAGACCCAGTACTTC

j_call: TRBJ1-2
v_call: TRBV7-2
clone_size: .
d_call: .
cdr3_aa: CASSPGGRSYGYTF
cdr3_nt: TGTGCCAGCAGCCCCGGGGGACGGAGCTATGGCTACACCTTC

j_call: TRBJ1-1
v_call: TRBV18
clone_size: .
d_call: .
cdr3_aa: CASSPQTAAEAFF
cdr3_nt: TGTGCCAGCTCACCTCAGACAGCGGCGGAAGCTTTCTTT

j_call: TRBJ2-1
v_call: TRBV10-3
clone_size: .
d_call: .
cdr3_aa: CAISEIGTVGKIF
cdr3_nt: TGTGCCATCAGTGAGATTGGCACGGTGGGTAAGATCTTC

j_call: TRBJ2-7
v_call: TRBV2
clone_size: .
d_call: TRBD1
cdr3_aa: CASRMGQMNYEQYF
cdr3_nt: TGTGCCAGCAGAATGGGACAGATGAACTACGAGCAGTACTTC

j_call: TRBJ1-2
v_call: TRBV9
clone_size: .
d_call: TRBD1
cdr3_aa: CASSPPGRGDGYTF
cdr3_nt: TGTGCCAGCAGCCCCCCGGGCAGGGGGGATGGCTACACCTTC

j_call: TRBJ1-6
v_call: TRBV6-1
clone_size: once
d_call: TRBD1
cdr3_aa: CASSENRGYNSPLHF
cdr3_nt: TGTGCCAGCAGTGAAAACAGGGGCTATAATTCACCCCTCCACTTT

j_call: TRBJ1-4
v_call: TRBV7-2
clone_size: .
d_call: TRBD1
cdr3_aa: CASSLVTGNEKLFF
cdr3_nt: TGTGCCAGCAGCTTAGTGACAGGGAATGAAAAACTGTTTTTT

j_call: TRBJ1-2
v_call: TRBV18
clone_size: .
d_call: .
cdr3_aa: CASSSSDRTGGYTF
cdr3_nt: TGTGCCAGCTCATCGAGCGACAGAACGGGTGGCTACACCTTC

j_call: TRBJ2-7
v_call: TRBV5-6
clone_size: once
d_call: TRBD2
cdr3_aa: CASSHRLATSSYEQYF
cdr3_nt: TGTGCCAGCAGCCACCGACTAGCGACAAGCTCCTACGAGCAGTACTTC

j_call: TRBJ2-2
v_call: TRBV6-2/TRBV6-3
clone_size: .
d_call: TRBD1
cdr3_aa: CASSTRDRGLPGELFF
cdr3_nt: TGTGCCAGCAGTACCCGGGACAGGGGGCTTCCCGGGGAGCTGTTTTTT

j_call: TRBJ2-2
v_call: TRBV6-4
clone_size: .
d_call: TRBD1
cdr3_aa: CASKGQENTGELFF
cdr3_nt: TGTGCCAGCAAGGGACAGGAGAACACCGGGGAGCTGTTTTTT

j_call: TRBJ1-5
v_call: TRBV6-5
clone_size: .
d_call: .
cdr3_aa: CASRREGLSNQPQHF
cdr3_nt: TGTGCCAGCAGACGGGAGGGTTTGAGCAATCAGCCCCAGCATTTT

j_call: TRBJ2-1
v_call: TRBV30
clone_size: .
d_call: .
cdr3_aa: CAWSRDLTSNEQFF
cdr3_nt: TGTGCCTGGAGTCGGGATTTGACGAGCAATGAGCAGTTCTTC

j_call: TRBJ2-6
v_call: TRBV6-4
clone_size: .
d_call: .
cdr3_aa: CASSDSGGSGANVLTF
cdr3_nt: TGTGCCAGCAGTGACTCAGGGGGCTCTGGGGCCAACGTCCTGACTTTC

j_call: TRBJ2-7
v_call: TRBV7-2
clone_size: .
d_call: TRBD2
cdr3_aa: CASSTPPGTSLAYEQYF
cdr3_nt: TGTGCCAGCAGCACCCCCCCCGGGACTAGTCTGGCCTACGAGCAGTACTTC

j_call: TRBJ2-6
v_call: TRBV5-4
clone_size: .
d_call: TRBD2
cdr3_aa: CASSQGLAVSGANVLTF
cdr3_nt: TGTGCCAGCAGCCAAGGACTAGCAGTTTCTGGGGCCAACGTCCTGACTTTC

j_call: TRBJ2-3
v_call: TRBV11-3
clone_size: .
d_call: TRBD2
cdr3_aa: CASSLGWGTSGADTQYF
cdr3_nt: TGTGCCAGCAGCTTAGGGTGGGGGACTAGCGGGGCTGATACGCAGTATTTT

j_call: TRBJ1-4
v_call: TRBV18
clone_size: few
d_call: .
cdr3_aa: CASSPSPLGEKLFF
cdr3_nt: TGTGCCAGCTCACCCTCCCCACTGGGTGAAAAACTGTTTTTT

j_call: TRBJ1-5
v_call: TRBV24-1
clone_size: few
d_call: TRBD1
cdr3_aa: CATSDRTGSQHF
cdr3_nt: TGTGCCACCAGTGATAGGACAGGGTCCCAGCATTTT

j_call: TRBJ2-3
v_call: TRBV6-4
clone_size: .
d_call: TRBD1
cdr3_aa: CASSLDRASTDTQYF
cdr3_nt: TGTGCCAGCAGTTTGGACAGGGCGAGCACAGATACGCAGTATTTT

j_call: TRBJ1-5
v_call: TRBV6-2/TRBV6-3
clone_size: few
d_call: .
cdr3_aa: CASSPAGTQPQHF
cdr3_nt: TGTGCCAGCAGCCCAGCAGGGACTCAGCCCCAGCATTTT

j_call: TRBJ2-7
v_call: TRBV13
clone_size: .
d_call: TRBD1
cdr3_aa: CASSLWTGSVPYEQYF
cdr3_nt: TGTGCCAGCAGCCTCTGGACAGGGAGCGTTCCCTACGAGCAGTACTTC

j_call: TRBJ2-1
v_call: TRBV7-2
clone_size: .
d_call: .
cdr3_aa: CASRASGGAYNEQFF
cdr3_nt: TGTGCCAGCAGGGCTAGTGGCGGGGCGTACAATGAGCAGTTCTTC

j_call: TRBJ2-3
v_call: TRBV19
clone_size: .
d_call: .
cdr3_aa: CASSPTLTDTQYF
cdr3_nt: TGTGCCAGTAGTCCGACACTCACAGATACGCAGTATTTT

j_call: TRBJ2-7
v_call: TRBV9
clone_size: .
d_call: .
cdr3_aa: CASSLQGPGYEQYF
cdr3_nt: TGTGCCAGCAGCCTTCAGGGGCCGGGCTACGAGCAGTACTTC

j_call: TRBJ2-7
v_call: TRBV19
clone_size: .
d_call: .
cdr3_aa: CASSIGRIYEQYF
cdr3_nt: TGTGCCAGTAGTATAGGTAGAATCTACGAGCAGTACTTC

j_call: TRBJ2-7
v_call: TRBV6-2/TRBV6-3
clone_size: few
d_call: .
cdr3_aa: CASSYSSLGYEQYF
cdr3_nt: TGTGCCAGCAGTTACTCGTCTCTCGGCTACGAGCAGTACTTC

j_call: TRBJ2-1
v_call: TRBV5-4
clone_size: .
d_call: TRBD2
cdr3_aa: CAVRLAGGRSYNEQFF
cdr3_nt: TGTGCCGTACGACTAGCGGGAGGACGGTCCTACAATGAGCAGTTCTTC

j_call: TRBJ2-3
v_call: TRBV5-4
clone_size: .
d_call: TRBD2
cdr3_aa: CASSSSIRPAGGLGDTQYF
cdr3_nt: TGTGCCAGCAGCTCTTCTATTCGTCCAGCGGGGGGGCTGGGAGATACGCAGTATTTT

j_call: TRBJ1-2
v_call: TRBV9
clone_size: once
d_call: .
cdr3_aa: CASSVADRTNYGYTF
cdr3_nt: TGTGCCAGCAGCGTAGCAGACAGAACTAACTATGGCTACACCTTC

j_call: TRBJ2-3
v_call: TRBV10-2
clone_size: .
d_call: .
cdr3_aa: CASISTDTQYF
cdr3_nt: TGCGCCAGCATCAGCACAGATACGCAGTATTTT

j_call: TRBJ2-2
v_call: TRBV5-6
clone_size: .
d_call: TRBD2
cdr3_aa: CASSLVSGGTGELFF
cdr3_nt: TGTGCCAGCAGCTTGGTCAGCGGGGGAACCGGGGAGCTGTTTTTT

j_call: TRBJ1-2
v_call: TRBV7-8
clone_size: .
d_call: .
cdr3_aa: CASSLGRFYGYTF
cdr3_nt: TGTGCCAGCAGCTTAGGTCGGTTCTATGGCTACACCTTC

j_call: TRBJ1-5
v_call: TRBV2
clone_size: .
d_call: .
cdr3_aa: CASSGRGVNQPQHF
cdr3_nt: TGTGCCAGCAGTGGAAGGGGGGTCAATCAGCCCCAGCATTTT

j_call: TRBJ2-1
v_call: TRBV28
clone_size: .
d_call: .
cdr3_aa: CASSFGGRRNEQFF
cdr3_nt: TGTGCCAGCAGTTTTGGCGGGCGCCGGAATGAGCAGTTCTTC

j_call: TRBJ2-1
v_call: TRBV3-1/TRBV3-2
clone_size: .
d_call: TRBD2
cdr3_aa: CASSPRLAGEVEQFF
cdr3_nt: TGTGCCAGCAGCCCACGACTAGCGGGAGAGGTTGAGCAGTTCTTC

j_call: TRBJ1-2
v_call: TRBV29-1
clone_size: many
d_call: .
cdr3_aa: CSAWDITDGYTF
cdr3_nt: TGCAGCGCATGGGACATTACGGATGGCTACACCTTC

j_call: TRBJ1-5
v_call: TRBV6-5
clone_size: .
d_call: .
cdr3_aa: CASTGDSRNQPQHF
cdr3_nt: TGTGCCAGCACAGGAGACAGTCGAAATCAGCCCCAGCATTTT

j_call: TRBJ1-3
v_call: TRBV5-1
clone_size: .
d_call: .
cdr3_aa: CASSPAGVSGNTIYF
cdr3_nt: TGCGCCAGCAGCCCAGCGGGGGTCTCTGGAAACACCATATATTTT